This T cell receptor beta chain was obtained from a study of memory CD4+ T cells and cytomegalovirus serostatus. General study points: Repertoires predicted CMV serostatus with median bootstrapped AUC of around 0.95.

The method was immunoSEQ multiplex PCR; TCRdb's version includes in-frame clones alone and lacks a portion of them. The data show around 45,000 clones, over 70% seen once. The sort gate was single viable CD3+CD4+CD8-CD45RO+ cells for memory CD4+ T cells. From germline, CDR1 is SGHTA and CDR2 FQGNSA. This CDR3 region has 15 residues. Germline trimming cut 0 bases from V and 2 bases from J; bases unmatched to any gene: 3. Turning to this clone: Antigen specificity is unknown.

The origin of this receptor is an adult in good health and CMV-seronegative. The source material was memory CD4+ T cells from blood. The chain recombines TRBV7-2 with TRBJ2-7, with 8 bases aligning to TRBD1. Here the CDR3 reads CASSLATGGPYEQYF. The CDR3 DNA is TGTGCCAGCAGCTTAGCTACAGGGGGTCCCTACGAGCAGTACTTC.